The 17 T cell receptor beta chains below come from one sample, sequenced in a study of blood T cell repertoires in COVID-19. Clones were read by immunoSEQ multiplex PCR, and TCRdb kept only the in-frame ones, dropping some. This repertoire shows about 300,000 clones, under 90% found once; its top ten account for around 4.6%. Sequenced: PBMCs or T cells enriched from blood (not recorded which). All receptors derive from a man aged 25 to 40 who had recovered from COVID-19.

The chain carries TRBV5-6 and TRBJ2-1, with 9 bases matching TRBD2. Germline trimming cut 5 bases from V and 5 bases from J; bases unmatched to any gene: 14. Germline CDR1 SGHDT, CDR2 YYEEEE. The CDR3 spans 17 residues. CDR3 sequence reads: CASRLLAGQQPNNEQFF. The CDR3 DNA sequence: TGTGCCAGCAGATTACTAGCGGGTCAACAACCCAACAATGAGCAGTTCTTC.

The chain links TRBV3-1 (or the pseudogene TRBV3-2) to TRBJ2-2, with TRBD2 identical over 13 bases. The CDR3 length is 16 residues. Per the germline V gene, CDR1 is LGHDT and CDR2 is YNNKEL (reference sequence). J was trimmed by 6 bases and V by 5 bases; bases with no gene match: 6. CDR3 sequence reads: CASSTRLAGGAGELFF. CDR3 DNA: TGTGCCAGCAGCACCAGACTAGCGGGAGGTGCCGGGGAGCTGTTTTTT.

The chain is built from TRBV5-1 and TRBJ1-1; 7 positions match TRBD1. Germline CDR1 reads SGHRS; CDR2 reads YFSETQ. This CDR3 contains 14 residues. The ends lost 2 bases at V and 5 bases at J; junction bases unmatched: 6. CDR3 protein: CASSFQTGYTEAFF. The CDR3 nucleotides are TGCGCCAGCAGCTTCCAGACAGGGTATACTGAAGCTTTCTTT.

The chain carries TRBV9 and TRBJ1-3; no definite D call. CDR3 length: 13 residues. Germline CDR1 and CDR2: SGDLS and YYNGEE. Trimming took 2 bases from V and 8 from J, leaving 11 bases between them. CDR3 region: CASSVLGADTIYF. The CDR3 region has the DNA TGTGCCAGCAGCGTCTTAGGTGCGGACACCATATATTTT.

The V and J genes are TRBV18 and TRBJ2-3, with 12 bases aligning to TRBD1. In germline, CDR1 is KGHSH, CDR2 LQKENI. With 3 bases clipped from V and 4 bases from J, the junction kept 2 bases outside the gene matches. CDR3 length: 15 amino acids. The CDR3 spells CASSPGTGGSDTQYF. CDR3 in DNA: TGTGCCAGCTCACCCGGGACAGGGGGCTCAGATACGCAGTATTTT. The full variable domain, its missing parts supplied by reference TRBV18 and TRBJ2-3, is NAGVMQNPRHLVRRRGQEARLRCSPMKGHSHVYWYRQLPEEGLKFMVYLQKENIIDESGMPKERFSAEFPKEGPSILRIQQVVRGDSAAYFCASSPGTGGSDTQYFGPGTRLTVL.

V and J are TRBV4-1 and TRBJ2-2; no clear D gene. This CDR3 is 14 amino acids long. Germline V gene sequence: CDR1 MGHRA, CDR2 YSYEKL. V lost 3 bases to trimming and J lost 1 base, with 6 bases between them. The CDR3 DNA reads as TGCGCCAGCAGCCAGCTTAGGAACACCGGGGAGCTGTTTTTT. Its translation is CASSQLRNTGELFF.

The chain employs TRBV6-5 and TRBJ2-7; the D gene is possibly TRBD2 (5 bases). CDR3 size: 15 residues. From germline, CDR1 is MNHEY and CDR2 SVGAGI. Trimming stripped 0 bases from V and 4 bases from J, with 13 bases between. The CDR3 sequence is CASSYSAGAIYEQYF. CDR3 DNA sequence: TGTGCCAGCAGTTACTCGGCGGGCGCGATATACGAGCAGTACTTC.

The chain employs TRBV19 and TRBJ1-2, with 10 bases identical to TRBD1. The length of the CDR3 is 15 residues. Germline CDR1 reads LNHDA; CDR2 reads SQIVND (reference sequence). V shed 7 bases, J shed 3 bases, and the junction held 8 bases outside the gene matches. The CDR3 nucleotides read TGTGCCAGTAAGTGGGACAGGGGAGATCACTATGGCTACACCTTC. Its translation: CASKWDRGDHYGYTF. Full variable domain (remainder filled in from reference TRBV19 and TRBJ1-2): DGGITQSPKYLFRKEGQNVTLSCEQNLNHDAMYWYRQDPGQGLRLIYYSQIVNDFQKGDIAEGYSVSREKKESFPLTVTSAQKNPTAFYLCASKWDRGDHYGYTFGSGTRLTVV.

J is TRBJ1-4 and V is TRBV20-1, with no clear D. Trimming removed 2 bases at V and 12 bases at J, with 10 bases between. The germline V gene encodes CDR1 DFQATT and CDR2 SNEGSKA (reference sequence). The CDR3 sequence is 11 residues long. CDR3: CSARISRELFF. CDR3 sequence (DNA): TGCAGTGCTAGAATATCGCGGGAACTGTTTTTT.

The chain combines TRBV28 with TRBJ2-2, with 10 bases aligning to TRBD2. There are 15 residues in the CDR3. Trimming at V came to 8 bases and at J to 5 bases, leaving 8 bases not matched to a gene. Germline V gene sequence: CDR1 MDHEN, CDR2 SYDVKM. Written as DNA, the CDR3 is TGTGCCAGCGGGCTAGCGGGGGCCTTTACCGGGGAGCTGTTTTTT. Amino acids: CASGLAGAFTGELFF.

In DNA form, the CDR3 reads TGTGCCAGCAGCACCTCGGACAGCTACGAGCAGTACTTC. Translation gives CASSTSDSYEQYF. The chain couples TRBV13 to TRBJ2-7, with D possibly matching TRBD1 (6 bases). CDR1 and CDR2 (germline): PRHDT, FYEKMQ (reference sequence). Trimming left V 5 bases short and J 3 bases short, with 11 bases between. The length of the CDR3 is 13 residues.

This chain connects TRBV6-4 to TRBJ1-2, with 9 positions matching TRBD1. The V and J ends lost 0 bases and 7 bases, in that order; junction bases with no gene match: 6. The CDR3 totals 15 residues. Germline values: CDR1 MRHNA, CDR2 SNTAGT. The CDR3 loop is CASSDSFGTGSGYTF. DNA for the CDR3: TGTGCCAGCAGTGACTCGTTCGGGACAGGGAGTGGCTACACCTTC.

The count of this clone is one. The rearrangement uses TRBV28 and TRBJ1-3; no firm D call. The CDR3 loop spans 14 amino acids. Trimming removed 7 bases at V and 6 bases at J, with 16 bases between. The germline V gene has CDR1 MDHEN and CDR2 SYDVKM. The CDR3 DNA reads as TGTGCCAGCACCCCCACGGCGGCAGAAAACACCATATATTTT. This sequence encodes CASTPTAAENTIYF.

V gene TRBV5-1 combines with J gene TRBJ2-7; 11 nucleotides line up with TRBD1. V lost 4 bases, J lost 2 bases, and 2 bases stayed unmatched. The CDR3 consists of 14 residues. Germline CDR1 is SGHRS and CDR2 is YFSETQ. In nucleotides, the CDR3 is TGCGCCAGCAGCAGGACAGGGGGCCCCTACGAGCAGTACTTC. Protein sequence: CASSRTGGPYEQYF. Supplemented by reference TRBV5-1 and TRBJ2-7, the full variable domain reads KAGVTQTPRYLIKTRGQQVTLSCSPISGHRSVSWYQQTPGQGLQFLFEYFSETQRNKGNFPGRFSGRQFSNSRSEMNVSTLELGDSALYLCASSRTGGPYEQYFGPGTRLTVT.

The rearrangement links TRBV28 to TRBJ1-2, with TRBD1 as a possible D gene (5 bases). Germline CDR1 and CDR2: MDHEN and SYDVKM. The ends were cut back, 5 bases at V and 1 base at J, with 8 bases in the middle. The CDR3 sequence is 13 residues long. The CDR3 bases are TGTGCCAGCAGTCCAGACAGTAACTATGGCTACACCTTC. Protein product: CASSPDSNYGYTF.

The CDR3 protein is CASSRLTREGGVTEAFF. As DNA, the CDR3 is TGTGCCAGCAGCCGCCTCACCAGGGAGGGAGGGGTCACTGAAGCTTTCTTT. The chain combines TRBV14 with TRBJ1-1; D may be TRBD1 (5 bases). CDR1 is SGHDN and CDR2 is FVKESK in the germline V gene. The CDR3 sequence is 17 residues long. V was clipped by 4 bases and J by 4 bases, with 22 bases between them. Full variable domain (outside the CDR3, taken from reference TRBV14 and TRBJ1-1): EAGVTQFPSHSVIEKGQTVTLRCDPISGHDNLYWYRRVMGKEIKFLLHFVKESKQDESGMPNNRFLAERTGGTYSTLKVQPAELEDSGVYFCASSRLTREGGVTEAFFGQGTRLTVV.

In this sample, this clone turned up many times. The V call is TRBV6-1, the J call TRBJ2-3; 7 bases are shared with TRBD1. The V segment lost 3 bases and the J segment 6 bases; nucleotides outside the gene matches: 6. The CDR3 has 14 residues. Germline V gene data show CDR1 as MNHNS and CDR2 as SASEGT. The CDR3 sequence is CASSDGDSVDTQYF. The CDR3 nucleotides are TGTGCCAGCAGTGATGGGGACAGTGTTGATACGCAGTATTTT.